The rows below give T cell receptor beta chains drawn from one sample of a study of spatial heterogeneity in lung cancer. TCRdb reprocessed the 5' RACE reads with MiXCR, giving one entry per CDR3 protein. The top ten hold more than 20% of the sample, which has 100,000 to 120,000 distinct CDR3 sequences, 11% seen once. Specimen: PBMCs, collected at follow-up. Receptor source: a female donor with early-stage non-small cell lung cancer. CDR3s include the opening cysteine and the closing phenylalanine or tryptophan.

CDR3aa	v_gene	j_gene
CASSLGLAGGREQYF	TRBV5-1	TRBJ2-7
CASSLRGGSFNEQFF	TRBV7-3	TRBJ2-1
CASRFDRGMSNQPQHF	TRBV2	TRBJ1-5
CSTSGQNYGYTF	TRBV29-1	TRBJ1-2
CASKGPANSPLHF	TRBV2	TRBJ1-6
CSATQGTQAFF	TRBV20-1	TRBJ1-1
CASRGTSGNYEQYF	TRBV28	TRBJ2-7
CASSQVPALAGPDTQYF	TRBV3-1	TRBJ2-3
CSARVGNGNQPQHF	TRBV20-1	TRBJ1-5
CASSETGATSTDTQYF	TRBV9	TRBJ2-3
CASSNIQGSGANVLTF	TRBV6-2/TRBV6-3	TRBJ2-6
CSASKGLAKNIQYF	TRBV20-1	TRBJ2-4
CASSVRLAGRDEQFF	TRBV9	TRBJ2-1
CASRAGHNRNQPQHF	TRBV6-6	TRBJ1-5
CSASKGLRPAEAFF	TRBV20-1	TRBJ1-1
CSVAKALNTEAFF	TRBV29-1	TRBJ1-1
CAVARSGSQETQYF	TRBV24-1	TRBJ2-5
CASSRYNEQFF	TRBV28	TRBJ2-1
CASSSPGRQTNNEQFF	TRBV28	TRBJ2-1
CATYPGTSEETQYF	TRBV6-1	TRBJ2-5
CASTLSPGRAYEQYF	TRBV6-1	TRBJ2-7
CASSFQRTGTDTQYF	TRBV12-3/TRBV12-4	TRBJ2-3
CASSLRLATDTQYF	TRBV7-2	TRBJ2-3
CSVEDLTASGYRETQYF	TRBV29-1	TRBJ2-5
CASSLTLGSNQPQHF	TRBV18	TRBJ1-5
CASSGGRGGELFF	TRBV19	TRBJ2-2
CASSDMGLIHGYTF	TRBV19	TRBJ1-2
CASNGREVYNEQFF	TRBV2	TRBJ2-1
CASSLGGGETEAFF	TRBV12-3/TRBV12-4	TRBJ1-1
CASRTSTGVHRPLHF	TRBV6-1	TRBJ1-6
CSARPASSTDTQYF	TRBV20-1	TRBJ2-3
CSARDLAAPYEQYF	TRBV20-1	TRBJ2-7
CASSGGVGLSYEQYF	TRBV5-5	TRBJ2-7
CASSHIGQNYGYTF	TRBV4-3	TRBJ1-2
CASSFRTVDGYTF	TRBV5-1	TRBJ1-2
CASSPGTLLEAFF	TRBV6-5	TRBJ1-1
CASSERSRTGNQPQHF	TRBV2	TRBJ1-5
CASSIRTAYSGANVLTF	TRBV7-2	TRBJ2-6
CASSLTSGREAYEQYF	TRBV14	TRBJ2-7
CASSYNVPYNEQFF	TRBV7-9	TRBJ2-1
CASSFRLVAQYF	TRBV12-3/TRBV12-4	TRBJ2-5
CASSRTPGQAFSGNTIYF	TRBV5-1	TRBJ1-3
CASRVTGKAEAFF	TRBV10-2	TRBJ1-1
CSASLTIQGSKEQYF	TRBV20-1	TRBJ2-7
CSVVRDSGNTIYF	TRBV29-1	TRBJ1-3
CASIMTVQGYTEAFF	TRBV6-4	TRBJ1-1
CASSRTSGNEAYNEQFF	TRBV7-9	TRBJ2-1
CASSQGLAGDYEQYF	TRBV28	TRBJ2-7
CSATMAGPSYEQYF	TRBV20-1	TRBJ2-7
CASRSGTSGPQETQYF	TRBV2	TRBJ2-5
CASSIGTGAGYTF	TRBV19	TRBJ1-2
CAWTQNQLAGVQETQYF	TRBV30	TRBJ2-5
CASTPEYRADIQYF	TRBV12-3/TRBV12-4	TRBJ2-4
CASRLPGPNTEAFF	TRBV28	TRBJ1-1
CASSSPGPWTDTQYF	TRBV28	TRBJ2-3
CATSGTRNTEAFF	TRBV24-1	TRBJ1-1
CASSQEFGRLSTEAFF	TRBV14	TRBJ1-1
CASSKQGNEQFF	TRBV6-1	TRBJ2-1
CASSLMNTEAFF	TRBV12-3/TRBV12-4	TRBJ1-1